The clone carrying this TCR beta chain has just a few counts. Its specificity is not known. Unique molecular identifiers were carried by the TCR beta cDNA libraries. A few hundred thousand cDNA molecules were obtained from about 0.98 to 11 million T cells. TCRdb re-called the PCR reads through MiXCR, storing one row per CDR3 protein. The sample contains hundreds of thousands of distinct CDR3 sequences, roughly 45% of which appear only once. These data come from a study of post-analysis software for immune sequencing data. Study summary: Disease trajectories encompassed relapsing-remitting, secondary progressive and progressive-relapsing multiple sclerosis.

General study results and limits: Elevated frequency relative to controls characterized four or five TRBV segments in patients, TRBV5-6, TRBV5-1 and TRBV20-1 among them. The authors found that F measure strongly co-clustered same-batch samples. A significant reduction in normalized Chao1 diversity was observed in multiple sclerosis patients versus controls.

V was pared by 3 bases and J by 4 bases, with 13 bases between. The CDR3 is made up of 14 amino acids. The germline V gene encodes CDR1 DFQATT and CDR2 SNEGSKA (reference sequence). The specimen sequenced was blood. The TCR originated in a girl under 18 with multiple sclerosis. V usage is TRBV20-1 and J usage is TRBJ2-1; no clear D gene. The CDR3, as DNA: TGCAGTGCTAGTGTTCCGGAGAGGTACAATGAGCAGTTCTTC. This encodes CSASVPERYNEQFF.